The clone carrying this T cell receptor (beta chain) showed up many times. Trimming shortened V by 6 bases and J by 1 base, and 15 bases separated the two germline ends. Germline values: CDR1 LNHDA, CDR2 SQIVND (reference sequence). The CDR3 loop spans 15 amino acids. Using RNA transcripts as the source, TCR beta CDR3 regions were amplified. The TCR CDR3 first-round RT-PCR relied on the HTBI primer set. Each CDR3 protein gets one entry after TCRdb re-called the multiplex PCR reads with MiXCR. The data contain about 59,000 distinct CDR3 sequences, about 53% of them singletons. The data are from a study of T cells in Graves' hyperthyroidism and ophthalmopathy. Fresh 10 ml peripheral blood yielded PBMCs.

The chain employs TRBV19 and TRBJ1-1; perhaps TRBD1 as D (5 bases). Sequencing was carried out using blood. The sequence derives from a woman aged 55 to 70 with Graves' ophthalmopathy. The CDR3 DNA reads as TGTGCCAGTAGGCGGCTTTCTCAGGGGAACACTGAAGCTTTCTTT. It specifies CASRRLSQGNTEAFF.